This entry concerns a single T cell receptor beta chain. One end of the junction is discordant with germline, which a read error may explain. Germline values: CDR1 SSHAT, CDR2 FNYEAQ (reference sequence). The CDR3 covers 14 residues. This specimen belongs to a study of CD8+CD57+ T cells in acquired aplastic anemia. Overall study: Sequencing produced an average of around 10 million reads per healthy donor for CD4+ cells.

Template material for TCR beta VDJ and CDR3 profiling consisted of genomic DNA. TCRdb re-called the reads through MiXCR, storing one row per CDR3 protein. The table has over 150,000 distinct CDR3 sequences, roughly 45% seen once. The genes are TRBV7-7 and TRBJ2-5; D remains unclear. The receptor's source is a human donor in good health. Sequencing was carried out using sorted CD4+, CD8+, or CD8+CD57+ T cells (not recorded which) from PBMCs. CDR3 coding DNA: TGTGCTAGCAGCTTAGATAGGGTGAAGGAGACCCAGTACTTC. Protein sequence: CASSLDRVKETQYF.